Following are 20 T cell receptor beta chains from one sample sequenced in a study of OX40 agonist ivuxolimab in advanced cancers. Assay: immunoSEQ multiplex PCR; the TCRdb copy retains only in-frame clones and omits some. The sample lists roughly 53,000 clones, around four fifths occurring once. The material was CD4+ or CD8+ T cells sorted from blood, obtained in a trial of the OX40 agonist ivuxolimab. The source is an adult with an advanced solid tumor such as melanoma, head and neck, liver or kidney cancer.

This rearrangement joins TRBV5-4 to TRBJ2-5, with 10 bases lining up with TRBD1. Trimming cost V 4 bases and J 5 bases; bases outside gene matches: 11. The CDR3 totals 16 residues. Per germline, CDR1 SGHNT and CDR2 YYREEE (reference sequence). CDR3: CASSPNPDRGAETQYF. The CDR3 coding sequence is TGTGCCAGCAGCCCTAACCCGGACAGGGGGGCCGAGACCCAGTACTTC. Full variable domain (missing parts from reference TRBV5-4 and TRBJ2-5): ETGVTQSPTHLIKTRGQQVTLRCSSQSGHNTVSWYQQALGQGPQFIFQYYREEENGRGNFPPRFSGLQFPNYSSELNVNALELDDSALYLCASSPNPDRGAETQYFGPGTRLLVL.

This clone was seen a few times. The gene calls are TRBV5-4 and TRBJ2-6; 7 bases fit TRBD2. Trimming cost V 0 bases and J 4 bases; bases outside gene matches: 13. Per the germline V gene, CDR1 is SGHNT and CDR2 is YYREEE (reference sequence). This CDR3 spans 19 amino acids. CDR3 residues: CASSLGGYTGGSGANVLTF. CDR3 coding DNA: TGTGCCAGCAGCTTGGGCGGGTACACGGGGGGATCCGGGGCCAACGTCCTGACTTTC.

The chain joins TRBV2 to TRBJ2-2; D may be TRBD1 (6 bases). This CDR3 contains 15 residues. V was shortened by 6 bases and J by 0 bases, with 11 bases between the two germline ends. Germline-derived CDR1 and CDR2 are SNHLY and FYNNEI. The CDR3 reads CASSRQVSNTGELFF. The CDR3 bases are TGTGCCAGCAGCAGACAGGTATCGAACACCGGGGAGCTGTTTTTT.

The V and J genes are TRBV19 and TRBJ1-2; D call uncertain. The V end was cut by 2 bases, the J end by 8 bases, with 12 bases between. The CDR3 has 13 amino acids. Per the germline V gene, CDR1 is LNHDA and CDR2 is SQIVND (reference sequence). CDR3 DNA sequence: TGTGCCAGTAGTATATGGAGGGATGGGGGCTACACCTTC. It is translated as CASSIWRDGGYTF.

V gene TRBV11-3 combines with J gene TRBJ2-1; 7 bases are a match to TRBD2. The CDR3 totals 14 residues. V was clipped by 1 base and J by 3 bases; unmatched bases: 0. Germline assignment: CDR1 SGHNT and CDR2 YENEEA. The CDR3 DNA sequence: TGTGCCAGCAGCTTAGCGGGAGGCTACAATGAGCAGTTCTTC. Residues: CASSLAGGYNEQFF. Complete variable domain (other parts from reference TRBV11-3 and TRBJ2-1): EAGVVQSPRYKIIEKKQPVAFWCNPISGHNTLYWYLQNLGQGPELLIRYENEEAVDDSQLPKDRFSAERLKGVDSTLKIQPAELGDSAVYLCASSLAGGYNEQFFGPGTRLTVL.

The chain employs TRBV19 and TRBJ1-5; 12 bases match TRBD1. J was trimmed by 0 bases and V by 5 bases; bases with no gene match: 2. This CDR3 is 16 amino acids long. Per the germline V gene, CDR1 is LNHDA and CDR2 is SQIVND (reference sequence). The CDR3 DNA reads TGTGCCAGTAGTGGGACAGGGGGCTATAGCAATCAGCCCCAGCATTTT. This gives the protein CASSGTGGYSNQPQHF.

As to this clone: Other DNA sequences in this sample translate to the same CDR3. The rearrangement links TRBV29-1 to TRBJ2-3; D not resolved. V was trimmed by 4 bases and J by 5 bases, leaving 13 bases between them. This CDR3 spans 13 amino acids. Per germline, CDR1 SQVTM and CDR2 ANQGSEA. Here the CDR3 DNA reads TGCAGCGTTGGCTCCACCTTCGGAGATACGCAGTATTTT. Its translation is CSVGSTFGDTQYF.

The V and J genes are TRBV19 and TRBJ2-6; D gene unclear. The V end was cut by 1 base, the J end by 0 bases, with 4 bases between. CDR1 LNHDA and CDR2 SQIVND come from the germline V gene (reference sequence). CDR3 length equals 15 residues. DNA for the CDR3: TGTGCCAGTAGTATAGCCCCCTCTGGGGCCAACGTCCTGACTTTC. This codes for CASSIAPSGANVLTF.

This clone was detected a few times. The rearrangement links TRBV2 to TRBJ2-5, with 9 bases that match TRBD1. Germline CDR1 reads SNHLY; CDR2 reads FYNNEI. V was pared by 8 bases and J by 4 bases, with 8 bases of the junction left unmatched. The CDR3 runs to 14 residues. In DNA, the CDR3 is TGTGCCAGCGACGGACAGGGGAGGGGAGAGACCCAGTACTTC. Protein product: CASDGQGRGETQYF.

The chain recombines TRBV4-1 with TRBJ1-5; D is undetermined. The CDR3 extends over 16 amino acids. Trimming removed 0 bases from V and 2 bases from J, with 11 bases in between. Germline-derived CDR1 and CDR2 are MGHRA and YSYEKL. CDR3 coding DNA: TGCGCCAGCAGCCAAGACGGAAGGGTAGGCAATCAGCCCCAGCATTTT. It specifies CASSQDGRVGNQPQHF.

The genes are TRBV4-2 and TRBJ1-4; D unresolved. Per germline, CDR1 LGHNA and CDR2 YNFKEQ. The ends were cut back, 1 base at V and 7 bases at J, with 10 bases in the middle. The CDR3 contains 14 residues. CDR3 amino acids: CASSQVPEIEKLFF. The CDR3 DNA sequence: TGTGCCAGCAGCCAAGTCCCGGAAATTGAAAAACTGTTTTTT.

The chain carries TRBV7-2 and TRBJ2-7; D may be TRBD2 (7 bases). Germline CDR1 SGHTA, CDR2 FQGNSA. Trimming took off 1 base at V and 6 bases at J, with 13 bases between the two ends. The CDR3 covers 14 residues. Here the CDR3 DNA reads TGTGCCAGCAGCTTAGAGTCGGGGGGCCGCGAGCAGTACTTC. Its translation is CASSLESGGREQYF.

The gene calls are TRBV28 and TRBJ1-3; D unresolved. The germline CDR1 and CDR2 sequences are MDHEN and SYDVKM. The ends were cut back, 7 bases at V and 0 bases at J, with 4 bases in the middle. The length of the CDR3 is 12 residues. The CDR3 reads CASTSSGNTIYF. CDR3 DNA: TGTGCCAGCACTTCCTCTGGAAACACCATATATTTT.

V usage is TRBV7-8 and J usage is TRBJ1-5; possibly TRBD1 for D (6 bases). This CDR3 contains 13 residues. Germline V CDR1 and CDR2: SGHVS, FQNEAQ. Trimming took off 1 base at V and 7 bases at J, with 8 bases between the two ends. The CDR3 DNA reads as TGTGCCAGCAGCTTAGGCGACAGGCAGCCCCAGCATTTT. As protein: CASSLGDRQPQHF.

The chain recombines TRBV4-1 with TRBJ2-7; perhaps TRBD2 as D (6 bases). This CDR3 is built from 15 residues. V lost 0 bases and J lost 6, with 15 bases in between. From germline, CDR1 is MGHRA and CDR2 YSYEKL. The DNA for the CDR3 is TGCGCCAGCAGCCAAGAAGCGAGCGGGCTCGGCGAGCAGTACTTC. Residues: CASSQEASGLGEQYF.

This chain joins TRBV29-1 and TRBJ2-3, with TRBD2 matching over 8 bases. The CDR3 has 16 amino acids. Germline V gene lookup returns CDR1 SQVTM and CDR2 ANQGSEA. J lost 0 bases, V lost 5 bases, and 10 bases had no gene match. As DNA, the CDR3 is TGCAGCGTTTGTCCCACGGGGGGGGGCAGCACAGATACGCAGTATTTT. Translated: CSVCPTGGGSTDTQYF.

The V gene is TRBV4-1, the J gene TRBJ1-5; D call uncertain. The CDR3 is 13 amino acids. Germline V lookup: CDR1 MGHRA, CDR2 YSYEKL. The V end was cut by 4 bases, the J end by 8 bases, with 12 bases between. CDR3 in amino acids: CASSPPATEPQHF. CDR3 DNA sequence: TGCGCCAGCAGCCCGCCGGCGACGGAGCCCCAGCATTTT.

The CDR3 DNA is TGTGCCAGCAGCCAGCAATGGAAGAATCAGCCCCAGCATTTT. Its translation: CASSQQWKNQPQHF. J is TRBJ1-5 and V is TRBV5-6; D unresolved. The CDR3 spans 14 residues. Germline V gene data show CDR1 as SGHDT and CDR2 as YYEEEE. V shed 4 bases and J shed 4 bases, with 12 bases lying between them.

V is TRBV6-6 and J is TRBJ2-3; D unresolved. The V and J ends lost 2 bases and 6 bases respectively, with 9 bases between them. This CDR3 has 13 amino acids. The germline V gene encodes CDR1 MNHNY and CDR2 SVGAGI (reference sequence). Here the CDR3 reads CASSYGKEDTQYF. The CDR3 region has the DNA TGTGCCAGCAGTTACGGGAAAGAGGATACGCAGTATTTT.

The sample holds one count of this clone. The J gene is TRBJ1-1, the V gene TRBV6-6, with D maybe TRBD1 (5 bases). Between the trimmed V and J ends, which lost 4 bases and 4 bases, there was a span of 10 bases. The CDR3 loop spans 13 amino acids. Per germline, CDR1 MNHNY and CDR2 SVGAGI (reference sequence). The CDR3 here is CASSSRVATEAFF. The CDR3 DNA reads TGTGCCAGCAGTTCCAGGGTTGCCACTGAAGCTTTCTTT.